Below, 20 T cell receptor beta chains from the same sample are listed, as sequenced in a study of human T cells and chemical hapten exposure. Using its own MiXCR run on the RACE reads, TCRdb lists one record per CDR3 protein. The profile shows about 69,000 distinct CDR3 sequences, 10% of them singletons. Time point of the sample: patch test 2, 6 weeks after DPC sensitization. Treatment noted: therapeutic diphenylcyclopropenone sensitization with weekly scalp DPC. The sample in question was whole blood, obtained in connection with sensitization to the hapten diphenylcyclopropenone (DPC). The receptor set was obtained from a woman aged 45-65 years with alopecia areata. Some clones in this sample may be carry-over from other donors' samples.

This clonotype was seen only once. The chain has TRBV9 and TRBJ1-6; perhaps TRBD1 as D (5 bases). Between the trimmed V and J ends, which lost 0 bases and 7 bases, there was a span of 8 bases. CDR3 length equals 14 residues. Germline-derived CDR1 and CDR2 are SGDLS and YYNGEE. The CDR3 spells CASSVEGPNSPLHF. Written as DNA, the CDR3 is TGTGCCAGCAGCGTAGAGGGGCCCAATTCACCCCTCCACTTT. Full variable domain (rest looked up from reference TRBV9 and TRBJ1-6): DSGVTQTPKHLITATGQRVTLRCSPRSGDLSVYWYQQSLDQGLQFLIQYYNGEERAKGNILERFSAQQFPDLHSELNLSSLELGDSALYFCASSVEGPNSPLHFGNGTRLTVT.

This clonotype occurred many times. The CDR3 here is CSARGDSRSVNYGYTF. The CDR3 DNA reads as TGCAGTGCTAGGGGGGACAGCCGCTCCGTAAACTATGGCTACACCTTC. The rearrangement links TRBV20-1 to TRBJ1-2; 7 bases align to TRBD1. Germline V gene lookup returns CDR1 DFQATT and CDR2 SNEGSKA (reference sequence). V dropped 3 bases and J dropped 2; count of bases not matched to a gene: 12. There are 16 residues in the CDR3.

This clonotype was observed at least ten times. The V gene is TRBV6-6, the J gene TRBJ2-1; 12 bases are shared with TRBD2. There are 17 residues in the CDR3. Germline V CDR1 and CDR2: MNHNY, SVGAGI (reference sequence). V shed 5 bases, J shed 8 bases, and the junction held 13 bases outside the gene matches. The CDR3, as DNA: TGTGCCAGCAGTGGCGGGGGACTAGCGGGTGAAAAGGATGAGCAGTTCTTC. Translating it yields CASSGGGLAGEKDEQFF.

The chain combines TRBV19 with TRBJ2-1, with TRBD2 identical over 12 bases. Germline lookup yields CDR1 LNHDA and CDR2 SQIVND (reference sequence). V was clipped by 2 bases and J by 2 bases; unmatched bases: 10. This CDR3 region has 19 residues. The CDR3 sequence is CASSISLGASGRAYNEQFF. The CDR3 DNA is TGTGCCAGTAGTATAAGTCTGGGGGCTAGCGGGAGGGCCTACAATGAGCAGTTCTTC.

This clonotype showed up just a few times. The J gene is TRBJ1-1, the V gene TRBV20-1; no firm D call. Germline loops: CDR1 DFQATT, CDR2 SNEGSKA (reference sequence). The CDR3 is 13 residues long. V was pared by 3 bases and J by 0 bases, with 8 bases between. This chain's CDR3 is CSASSNMNTEAFF. The CDR3 DNA sequence: TGCAGTGCTAGTTCGAATATGAACACTGAAGCTTTCTTT.

This clonotype was seen at least ten times. The genes are TRBV5-5 and TRBJ2-5; perhaps D is TRBD1 or TRBD2 (6 bases each). V lost 6 bases to trimming and J lost 0 bases, with 15 bases between them. Germline CDR1 is SGHKS and CDR2 is YYEKEE (reference sequence). The CDR3 contains 15 residues. The DNA for the CDR3 is TGTGCCAGCACCGGGGGCGGGCCGTACCAAGAGACCCAGTACTTC. It is translated as CASTGGGPYQETQYF.

This clonotype was counted a few times. This chain joins TRBV2 and TRBJ2-1; D gene unclear. This CDR3 is 19 amino acids long. Germline V gene sequence: CDR1 SNHLY, CDR2 FYNNEI. The V end lost 0 bases, the J end lost 2 bases, and 20 bases lay between the germline ends. The CDR3 sequence is CASSEALLTAGTPYNEQFF. The CDR3 nucleotides read TGTGCCAGCAGTGAAGCGCTTCTTACGGCCGGAACCCCCTACAATGAGCAGTTCTTC.

This clonotype occurred many times. The chain joins TRBV6-6 to TRBJ2-2, with 12 bases matching TRBD2. V lost 10 bases and J lost 7; bases outside the gene matches: 16. Germline CDR1 is MNHNY and CDR2 is SVGAGI (reference sequence). This CDR3 contains 17 residues. The CDR3 DNA reads TGTGCCACGCGCGGACCAGGACTAGCGGGAACTGGCGGGGAGCTGTTTTTT. Translation: CATRGPGLAGTGGELFF.

In its sample, this clonotype was seen a few times. The V call is TRBV10-1, the J call TRBJ2-5, with 9 bases identical to TRBD2. From germline, CDR1 is WNHNN and CDR2 SYGVQD (reference sequence). The CDR3 runs 15 residues. The V gene end was trimmed by 4 bases and the J gene end by 2 bases; junction bases not matched to a gene: 5. The CDR3 loop is CASSARGRAQETQYF. Written as DNA, the CDR3 is TGCGCCAGCAGTGCTCGCGGGAGGGCTCAAGAGACCCAGTACTTC.

This clonotype was counted between two and nine times. The J gene is TRBJ2-7, the V gene TRBV20-1; D is unclear. Germline CDR1 and CDR2: DFQATT and SNEGSKA (reference sequence). The CDR3 has 11 residues. V lost 5 bases to trimming and J lost 4 bases, with 9 bases between them. The CDR3 coding sequence is TGCAGTGCTGTCGAACAATACGAGCAGTACTTC. Residues: CSAVEQYEQYF.

This clonotype was recorded at least ten times. This chain links TRBV7-6 with TRBJ2-5; TRBD1 or TRBD2 may be the D gene (6 bases each). CDR3 length: 13 residues. From germline, CDR1 is SGHVS and CDR2 FNYEAQ. The germline V and J ends were trimmed by 5 bases and 7 bases, with 14 bases remaining between them. The CDR3 coding sequence is TGTGCCAGCAGCCCTTTTCCGGGGGCGACCCAGTACTTC. As protein: CASSPFPGATQYF.

Here the CDR3 DNA reads TGCAGCGTTGTCTCCTACAATGAGCAGTTCTTC. Protein product: CSVVSYNEQFF. The rearrangement links TRBV29-1 to TRBJ2-1; the D is unclear. CDR1 and CDR2 (germline): SQVTM, ANQGSEA. The CDR3 length is 11 residues. Deletions cut 4 bases from V and 0 bases from J, with 1 base between.

J is TRBJ2-3 and V is TRBV7-6; D possibly corresponds to TRBD2 (7 bases). The V end was cut by 4 bases, the J end by 4 bases, with 15 bases between. This CDR3 comprises 15 residues. Germline lookup yields CDR1 SGHVS and CDR2 FNYEAQ. CDR3 loop: CASSYSGGGADTQYF. The CDR3 DNA reads TGTGCCAGCAGCTACAGCGGAGGGGGGGCAGATACGCAGTATTTT.

The chain has TRBV7-2 and TRBJ2-3; D is uncertain. Germline CDR1 SGHTA, CDR2 FQGNSA. The CDR3 has 15 residues. V was pared by 1 base and J by 4 bases, with 12 bases between. CDR3 in amino acids: CASSLVFGLSDTQYF. CDR3 nucleotide sequence: TGTGCCAGCAGCTTAGTATTCGGGTTGTCAGATACGCAGTATTTT.

The chain employs TRBV2 and TRBJ2-4; maybe TRBD2 (5 bases). Germline CDR1 and CDR2: SNHLY and FYNNEI. Trimming pared 3 bases from V and 0 bases from J, leaving 18 bases between. The CDR3 length is 18 residues. CDR3 protein: CASSERARSVLAKNIQYF. The CDR3 DNA is TGTGCCAGCAGTGAGAGGGCCCGGTCCGTGCTAGCCAAAAACATTCAGTACTTC.

This clonotype was observed many times. The chain links TRBV7-6 to TRBJ1-4; D unresolved. Germline V gene lookup returns CDR1 SGHVS and CDR2 FNYEAQ. The V end lost 5 bases, the J end lost 0 bases, and 7 bases lay between the germline ends. The CDR3 spans 14 residues. For the CDR3, the DNA is TGTGCCAGCAGCCCTGTTGCAACTAATGAAAAACTGTTTTTT. Encoded protein: CASSPVATNEKLFF.

This clonotype has ten or more counts. The rearrangement uses TRBV28 and TRBJ2-7, with D tentatively TRBD2 (5 bases). V lost 4 bases to trimming and J lost 5 bases, with 15 bases between them. CDR3 length equals 14 residues. The germline V gene has CDR1 MDHEN and CDR2 SYDVKM. The CDR3 sequence is CASSSLRGSNEQYF. Written as DNA, the CDR3 is TGTGCCAGCAGTTCCCTAAGAGGGAGCAACGAGCAGTACTTC.

This clonotype has more than one count but fewer than ten. This sequence joins TRBV9 and TRBJ1-5; a possible D gene is TRBD1 (6 bases). Between the trimmed V and J ends, which lost 3 bases and 3 bases, there was a span of 10 bases. This CDR3 has 14 amino acids. The germline CDR1 and CDR2 sequences are SGDLS and YYNGEE. CDR3 region: CASSARGHNQPQHF. CDR3 sequence (DNA): TGTGCCAGCAGCGCCCGGGGGCACAATCAGCCCCAGCATTTT.

About this clonotype itself: A single base separates this from a much larger clone, so it may be a read error. The chain links TRBV20-1 to TRBJ2-7; unclear D gene. The CDR3 is 12 residues long. Deletions cut 6 bases from V and 2 bases from J, with 11 bases between. Germline V gives CDR1 DFQATT, CDR2 SNEGSKA (reference sequence). The CDR3 DNA is TGCAGTGCGATCAGGTGTACCTACGAGCAGTACTTC. It yields the protein CSAIRCTYEQYF.

The table lists this clonotype with many counts. The chain joins TRBV5-4 to TRBJ2-2; weak D call: TRBD2 (5 bases). CDR1 and CDR2 from the germline V gene are SGHNT and YYREEE (reference sequence). With 5 bases removed from V and 0 bases from J, the gap between germline ends came to 11 bases. The CDR3 spans 15 residues. The CDR3 sequence is CASSQAVSNTGELFF. As DNA, the CDR3 is TGTGCCAGCAGTCAAGCGGTATCGAACACCGGGGAGCTGTTTTTT. The variable domain in full, with the rest retrieved from reference TRBV5-4 and TRBJ2-2, is ETGVTQSPTHLIKTRGQQVTLRCSSQSGHNTVSWYQQALGQGPQFIFQYYREEENGRGNFPPRFSGLQFPNYSSELNVNALELDDSALYLCASSQAVSNTGELFFGEGSRLTVL.